These T cell receptor beta chains were read from a single sample in a study of blood T cell repertoires in COVID-19. TCRdb's table, derived via immunoSEQ multiplex PCR, lists solely in-frame clones and lacks some. The table has fewer than 200,000 clones, over 80% seen once; the top ten hold approximately 4.8%. Sample: peripheral blood. The receptors here all came from a man younger than 45 with COVID-19, enrolled during active disease. The conserved cysteine and the conserved F or W are not part of the CDR3 here.

j_call,v_call,cdr3_aa
TRBJ2-1,TRBV18,ASSPRTGIGGQF
TRBJ1-2,TRBV30,AWSEGPWGYT
TRBJ1-6,TRBV5-6,ASSWGTDYNSPLH
TRBJ1-1,TRBV18,ASSPPGAPNTEAF
TRBJ1-1,TRBV11-2,ASSLVTGGTEAF
TRBJ2-7,TRBV4-1,ASSQLTGTYEQY
TRBJ2-3,TRBV7-3,ASSLRGSHRTDTQY
TRBJ1-4,TRBV28,ASSFTGSNEKLF
TRBJ2-5,TRBV6-6,ASSPPGTNQETQY
TRBJ2-5,TRBV5-1,ASSKGLAQETQY
TRBJ1-4,TRBV6-5,ASSIQGQGREKLF
TRBJ1-3,TRBV29-1,SVETGSRNTIY
TRBJ2-2,TRBV5-1,ASSERGFTGELF
TRBJ2-7,TRBV4-1,ASSQDPLPGTLVSEQY
TRBJ1-3,TRBV9,ASSVDVGTRYSGNTIY
TRBJ2-7,TRBV27,ASRLDSTYEQY